A selection of T cell receptor beta chains follows, all from one sample in a study of T cell responses to AZD1222 COVID-19 vaccine. Produced via immunoSEQ multiplex PCR; TCRdb's table is partial and in-frame only. The sample comprises about 150,000 clones, about 92% of which are singletons, and 1.5% to 2% rests with the top ten. The material sequenced was peripheral blood, taken on day 0 of AZD1222 vaccination. The source of these receptors is an adult in good health. Both conserved end residues are part of each CDR3. A D gene is named only where the DNA matches it firmly. Expanded clones get a size class; other rows say once, few or many, or leave the size out.

V gene	clone size	J gene	D gene	CDR3 protein	CDR3 DNA
TRBV7-3	once	TRBJ2-5	-	CASSLRGRETQYF	TGTGCCAGCAGCTTGAGGGGGAGAGAGACCCAGTACTTC
TRBV6-4	-	TRBJ2-2	-	CASSDSIGGGGELFF	TGTGCCAGCAGTGACTCGATCGGGGGCGGCGGGGAGCTGTTTTTT
TRBV5-4	-	TRBJ2-7	TRBD1	CASSSHLGTGTYEQYF	TGTGCCAGCAGCTCGCACCTGGGGACAGGGACTTACGAGCAGTACTTC
TRBV29-1	-	TRBJ2-1	TRBD2	CSVRPSGRLHNEQFF	TGCAGCGTTAGGCCTAGCGGGAGACTTCACAATGAGCAGTTCTTC
TRBV3-1/TRBV3-2	-	TRBJ1-5	TRBD1	CASSPGTASNQPQHF	TGTGCCAGCAGCCCCGGGACAGCCAGCAATCAGCCCCAGCATTTT
TRBV19	-	TRBJ1-1	-	CASRGAGTNTEAFF	TGTGCCAGTAGAGGAGCGGGGACGAACACTGAAGCTTTCTTT
TRBV5-1	-	TRBJ2-1	-	CASSLLRYNEQFF	TGCGCCAGCAGCTTGTTACGATACAATGAGCAGTTCTTC
TRBV14	-	TRBJ2-4	-	CASSRWGKNIQYF	TGTGCCAGCAGCCGTTGGGGAAAAAACATTCAGTACTTC
TRBV2	-	TRBJ1-5	-	CASSETVTDQPQHF	TGTGCCAGCAGTGAAACAGTTACCGATCAGCCCCAGCATTTT
TRBV5-1	-	TRBJ2-7	TRBD1	CASSHKDRVTEQYF	TGCGCCAGCAGCCACAAGGACAGGGTCACCGAGCAGTACTTC
TRBV9	-	TRBJ2-3	-	CASSPRLGTDTQYF	TGTGCCAGCAGCCCCAGGCTGGGCACAGATACGCAGTATTTT
TRBV7-2	once	TRBJ2-3	-	CASSGGVSDTQYF	TGTGCCAGCAGTGGGGGCGTATCAGATACGCAGTATTTT
TRBV19	-	TRBJ1-1	-	CASSKGRDLTEAFF	TGTGCCAGTTCAAAGGGGAGGGATTTGACTGAAGCTTTCTTT
TRBV27	few	TRBJ2-7	-	CASSFSWVEGEQYF	TGTGCCAGCAGTTTCAGCTGGGTTGAAGGGGAGCAGTACTTC
TRBV27	-	TRBJ1-5	TRBD1	CASSKGGTGVYQPQHF	TGTGCCAGCAGTAAAGGGGGGACAGGGGTTTATCAGCCCCAGCATTTT
TRBV6-5	-	TRBJ1-2	TRBD1	CASSYTGTGGVGYTF	TGTGCCAGCAGTTACACCGGGACAGGGGGCGTTGGCTACACCTTC